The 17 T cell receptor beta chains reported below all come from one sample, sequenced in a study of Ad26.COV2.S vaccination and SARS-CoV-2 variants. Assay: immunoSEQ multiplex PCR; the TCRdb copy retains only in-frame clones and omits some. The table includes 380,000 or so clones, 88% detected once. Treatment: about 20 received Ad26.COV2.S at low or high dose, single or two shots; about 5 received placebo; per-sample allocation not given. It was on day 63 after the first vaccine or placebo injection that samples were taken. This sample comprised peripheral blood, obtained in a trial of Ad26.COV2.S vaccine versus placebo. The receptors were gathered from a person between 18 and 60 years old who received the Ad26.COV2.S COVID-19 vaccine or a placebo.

The CDR3 reads CASSPRTGNYGYTF. Here the CDR3 DNA reads TGTGCCAGCAGCCCCCGGACAGGGAACTATGGCTACACCTTC. The chain couples TRBV5-5 to TRBJ1-2; 8 nucleotides align to TRBD1. The CDR3 runs 14 residues. CDR1 is SGHKS, CDR2 YYEKEE, per germline (reference sequence). Germline trimming cut 4 bases from V and 2 bases from J; bases unmatched to any gene: 4.

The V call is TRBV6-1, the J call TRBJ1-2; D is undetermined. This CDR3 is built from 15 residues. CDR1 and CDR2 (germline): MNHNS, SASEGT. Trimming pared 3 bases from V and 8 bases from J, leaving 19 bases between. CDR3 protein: CASSDNPGPLNGYTF. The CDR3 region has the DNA TGTGCCAGCAGTGATAACCCCGGACCCCTTAACGGCTACACCTTC.

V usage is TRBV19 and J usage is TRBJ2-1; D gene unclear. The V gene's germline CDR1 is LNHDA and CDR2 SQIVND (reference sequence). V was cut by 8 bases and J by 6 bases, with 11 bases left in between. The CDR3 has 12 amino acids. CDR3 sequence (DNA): TGTGCCAGTTCGGCGGATCGCAATGAGCAGTTCTTC. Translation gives CASSADRNEQFF.

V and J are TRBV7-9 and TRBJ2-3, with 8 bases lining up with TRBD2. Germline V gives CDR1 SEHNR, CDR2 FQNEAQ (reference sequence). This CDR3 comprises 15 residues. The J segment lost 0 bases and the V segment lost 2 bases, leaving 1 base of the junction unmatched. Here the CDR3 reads CASSLPGGSTDTQYF. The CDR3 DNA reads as TGTGCCAGCAGCTTACCGGGAGGGAGCACAGATACGCAGTATTTT. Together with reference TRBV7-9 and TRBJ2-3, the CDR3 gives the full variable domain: DTGVSQNPRHKITKRGQNVTFRCDPISEHNRLYWYRQTLGQGPEFLTYFQNEAQLEKSRLLSDRFSAERPKGSFSTLEIQRTEQGDSAMYLCASSLPGGSTDTQYFGPGTRLTVL.

CDR3 DNA: TGTGCCTGGAGTGTAAGAACCGGGGAGCTGTTTTTT. Its translation: CAWSVRTGELFF. This chain links TRBV30 with TRBJ2-2, with D hard to call. V was trimmed by 0 bases and J by 5 bases, leaving 4 bases between them. Per germline, CDR1 GTSNPN and CDR2 SVGIG (reference sequence). CDR3 length: 12 amino acids. Full variable domain (missing parts from reference TRBV30 and TRBJ2-2): SQTIHQWPATLVQPVGSPLSLECTVEGTSNPNLYWYRQAAGRGLQLLFYSVGIGQISSEVPQNLSASRPQDRQFILSSKKLLLSDSGFYLCAWSVRTGELFFGEGSRLTVL.

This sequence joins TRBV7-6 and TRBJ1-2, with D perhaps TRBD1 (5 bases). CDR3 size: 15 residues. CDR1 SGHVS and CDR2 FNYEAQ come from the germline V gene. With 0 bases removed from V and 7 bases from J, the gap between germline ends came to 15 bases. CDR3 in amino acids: CASSLAWAGTGGYTF. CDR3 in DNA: TGTGCCAGCAGCTTAGCTTGGGCAGGGACGGGTGGCTACACCTTC.

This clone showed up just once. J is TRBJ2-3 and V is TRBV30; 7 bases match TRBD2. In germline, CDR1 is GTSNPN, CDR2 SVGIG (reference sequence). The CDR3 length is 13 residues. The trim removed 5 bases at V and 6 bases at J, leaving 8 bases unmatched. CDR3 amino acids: CAWASGRGDTQYF. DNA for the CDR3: TGTGCCTGGGCTAGCGGCCGTGGGGATACGCAGTATTTT.

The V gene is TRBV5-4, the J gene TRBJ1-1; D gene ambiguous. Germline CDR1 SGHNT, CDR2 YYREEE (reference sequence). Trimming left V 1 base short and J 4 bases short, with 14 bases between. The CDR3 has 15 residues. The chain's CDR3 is CASSLKEGWGTEAFF. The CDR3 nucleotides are TGTGCCAGCAGCTTGAAGGAGGGCTGGGGCACTGAAGCTTTCTTT.

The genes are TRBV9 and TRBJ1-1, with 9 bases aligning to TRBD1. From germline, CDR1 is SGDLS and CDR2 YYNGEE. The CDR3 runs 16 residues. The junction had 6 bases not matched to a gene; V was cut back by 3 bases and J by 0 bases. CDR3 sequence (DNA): TGTGCCAGCAGCGACGGGACAGGGAATTTGAACACTGAAGCTTTCTTT. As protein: CASSDGTGNLNTEAFF. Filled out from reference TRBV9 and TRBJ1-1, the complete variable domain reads DSGVTQTPKHLITATGQRVTLRCSPRSGDLSVYWYQQSLDQGLQFLIQYYNGEERAKGNILERFSAQQFPDLHSELNLSSLELGDSALYFCASSDGTGNLNTEAFFGQGTRLTVV.

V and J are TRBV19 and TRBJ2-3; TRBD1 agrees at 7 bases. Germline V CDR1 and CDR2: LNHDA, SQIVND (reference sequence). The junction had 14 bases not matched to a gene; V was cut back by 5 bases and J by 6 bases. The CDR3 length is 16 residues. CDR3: CASSLFQGRGSDTQYF. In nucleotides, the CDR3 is TGTGCCAGTAGTCTTTTTCAGGGCAGGGGGTCCGATACGCAGTATTTT.

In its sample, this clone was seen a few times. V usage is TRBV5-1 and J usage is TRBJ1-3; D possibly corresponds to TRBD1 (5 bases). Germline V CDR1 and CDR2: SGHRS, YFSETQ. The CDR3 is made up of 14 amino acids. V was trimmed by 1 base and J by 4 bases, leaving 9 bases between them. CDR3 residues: CASSLRGDGNTIYF. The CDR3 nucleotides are TGCGCCAGCAGCTTGCGGGGCGACGGAAACACCATATATTTT.

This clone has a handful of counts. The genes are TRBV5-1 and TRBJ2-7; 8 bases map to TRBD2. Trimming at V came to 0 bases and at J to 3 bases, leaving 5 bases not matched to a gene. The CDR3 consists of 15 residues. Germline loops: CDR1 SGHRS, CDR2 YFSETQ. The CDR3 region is CASSLAASGSYEQYF. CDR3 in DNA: TGCGCCAGCAGCTTGGCTGCGAGCGGGAGCTACGAGCAGTACTTC.

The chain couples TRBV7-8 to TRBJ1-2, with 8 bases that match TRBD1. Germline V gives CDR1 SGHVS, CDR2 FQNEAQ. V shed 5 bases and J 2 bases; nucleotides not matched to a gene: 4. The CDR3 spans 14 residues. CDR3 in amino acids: CASSPTGGNYGYTF. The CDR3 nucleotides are TGTGCCAGCAGCCCCACAGGGGGGAACTATGGCTACACCTTC.

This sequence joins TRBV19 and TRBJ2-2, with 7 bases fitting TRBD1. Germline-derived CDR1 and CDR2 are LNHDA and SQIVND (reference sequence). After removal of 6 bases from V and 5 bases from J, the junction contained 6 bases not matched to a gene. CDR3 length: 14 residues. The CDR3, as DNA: TGTGCCAGTAGCGGACAGGTTAGGACCGGGGAGCTGTTTTTT. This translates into CASSGQVRTGELFF.

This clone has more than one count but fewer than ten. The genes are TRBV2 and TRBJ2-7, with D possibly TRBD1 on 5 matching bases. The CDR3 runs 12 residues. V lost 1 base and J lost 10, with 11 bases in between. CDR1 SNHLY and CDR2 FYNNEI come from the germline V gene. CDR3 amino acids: CASSEGATGQYF. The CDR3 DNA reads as TGTGCCAGCAGTGAAGGTGCAACAGGACAGTACTTC.

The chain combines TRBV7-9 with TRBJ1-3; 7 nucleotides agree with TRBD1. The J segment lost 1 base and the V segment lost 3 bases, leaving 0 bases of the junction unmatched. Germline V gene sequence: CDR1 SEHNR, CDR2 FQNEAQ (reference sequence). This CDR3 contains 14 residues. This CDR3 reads CASSLTGSGNTIYF. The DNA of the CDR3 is TGTGCCAGCAGCTTGACAGGGTCTGGAAACACCATATATTTT.

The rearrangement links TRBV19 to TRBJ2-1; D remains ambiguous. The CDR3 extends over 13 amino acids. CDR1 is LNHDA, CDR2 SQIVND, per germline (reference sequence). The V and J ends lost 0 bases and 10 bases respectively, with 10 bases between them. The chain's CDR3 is CASSIDRATEQFF. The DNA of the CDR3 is TGTGCCAGTAGTATAGATCGGGCTACGGAGCAGTTCTTC.